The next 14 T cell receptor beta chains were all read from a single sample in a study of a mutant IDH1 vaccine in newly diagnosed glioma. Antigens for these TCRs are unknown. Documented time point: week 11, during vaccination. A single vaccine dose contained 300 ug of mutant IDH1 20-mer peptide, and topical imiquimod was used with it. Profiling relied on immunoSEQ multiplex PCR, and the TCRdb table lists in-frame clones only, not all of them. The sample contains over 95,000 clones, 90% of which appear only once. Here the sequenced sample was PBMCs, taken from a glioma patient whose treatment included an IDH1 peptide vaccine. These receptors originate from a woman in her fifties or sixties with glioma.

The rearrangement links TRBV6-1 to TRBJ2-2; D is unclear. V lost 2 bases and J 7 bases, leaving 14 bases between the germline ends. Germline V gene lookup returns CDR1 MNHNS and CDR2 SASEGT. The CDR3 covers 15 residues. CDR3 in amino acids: CASSEILAPGGELFF. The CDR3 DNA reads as TGTGCCAGCAGTGAAATCTTGGCCCCTGGCGGGGAGCTGTTTTTT.

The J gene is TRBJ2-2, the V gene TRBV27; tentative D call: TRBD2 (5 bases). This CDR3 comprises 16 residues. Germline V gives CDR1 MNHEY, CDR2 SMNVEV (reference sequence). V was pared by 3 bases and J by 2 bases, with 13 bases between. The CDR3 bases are TGTGCCAGCAGTTTCTTTCGGAGCGGCAACACCGGGGAGCTGTTTTTT. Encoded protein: CASSFFRSGNTGELFF.

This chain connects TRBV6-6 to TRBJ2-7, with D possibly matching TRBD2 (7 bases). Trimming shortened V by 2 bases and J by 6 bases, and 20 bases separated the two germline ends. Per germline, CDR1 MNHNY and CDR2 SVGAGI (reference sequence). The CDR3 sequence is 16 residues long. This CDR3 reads CASSYEFRGAKGEQYF. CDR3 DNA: TGTGCCAGCAGTTACGAGTTTCGGGGGGCTAAAGGCGAGCAGTACTTC.

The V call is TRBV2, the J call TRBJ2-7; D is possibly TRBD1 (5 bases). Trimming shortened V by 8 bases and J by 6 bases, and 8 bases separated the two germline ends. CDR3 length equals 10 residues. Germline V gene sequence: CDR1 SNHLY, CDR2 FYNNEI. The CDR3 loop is CASVRAEQYF. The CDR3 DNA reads TGTGCCAGCGTCAGGGCCGAGCAGTACTTC.

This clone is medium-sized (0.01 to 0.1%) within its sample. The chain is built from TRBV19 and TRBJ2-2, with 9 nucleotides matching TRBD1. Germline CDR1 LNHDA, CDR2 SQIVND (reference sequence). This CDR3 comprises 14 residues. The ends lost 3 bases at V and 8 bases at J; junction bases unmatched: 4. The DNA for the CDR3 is TGTGCCAGTAGTATTCACAGGGGGCCGGGGGAGCTGTTTTTT. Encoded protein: CASSIHRGPGELFF.

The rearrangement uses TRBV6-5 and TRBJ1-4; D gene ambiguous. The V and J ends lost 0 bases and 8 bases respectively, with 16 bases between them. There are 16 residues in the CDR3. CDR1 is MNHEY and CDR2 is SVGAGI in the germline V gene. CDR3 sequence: CASSYSYLIESEKLFF. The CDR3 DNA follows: TGTGCCAGCAGTTACTCTTATCTCATTGAAAGCGAAAAACTGTTTTTT.

The CDR3 DNA reads TGTGCCAGCAGCCCATTCCAAGCCGGGGAGCTGTTTTTT. It yields the protein CASSPFQAGELFF. The chain joins TRBV9 to TRBJ2-2; unclear D gene. Germline assignment: CDR1 SGDLS and CDR2 YYNGEE. Trimming removed 4 bases at V and 6 bases at J, with 10 bases between. This CDR3 is built from 13 residues.

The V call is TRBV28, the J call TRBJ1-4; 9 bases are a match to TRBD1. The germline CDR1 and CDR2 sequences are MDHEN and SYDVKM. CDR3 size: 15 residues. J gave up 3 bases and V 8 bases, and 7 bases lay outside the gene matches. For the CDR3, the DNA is TGTGCCAGCGGACTAGGGACAGGGCCTAATGAAAAACTGTTTTTT. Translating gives CASGLGTGPNEKLFF.

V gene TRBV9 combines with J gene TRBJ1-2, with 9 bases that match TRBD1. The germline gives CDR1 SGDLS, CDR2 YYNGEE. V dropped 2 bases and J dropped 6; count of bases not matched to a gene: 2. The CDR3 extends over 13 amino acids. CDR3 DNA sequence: TGTGCCAGCAGCGTGGGACAGGGTGATGGCTACACCTTC. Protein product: CASSVGQGDGYTF.

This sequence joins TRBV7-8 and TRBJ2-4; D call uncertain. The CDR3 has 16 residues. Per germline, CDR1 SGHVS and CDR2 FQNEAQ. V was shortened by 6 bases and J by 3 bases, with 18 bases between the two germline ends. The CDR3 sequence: CASSISRVPNKNIQYF. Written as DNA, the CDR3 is TGTGCCAGCAGTATAAGTAGGGTCCCCAACAAAAACATTCAGTACTTC.

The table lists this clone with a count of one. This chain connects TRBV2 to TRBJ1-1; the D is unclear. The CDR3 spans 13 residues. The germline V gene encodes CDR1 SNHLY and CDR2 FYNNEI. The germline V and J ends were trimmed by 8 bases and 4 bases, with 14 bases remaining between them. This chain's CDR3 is CASCAARATEAFF. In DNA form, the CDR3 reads TGTGCCAGCTGTGCAGCCCGGGCCACTGAAGCTTTCTTT.

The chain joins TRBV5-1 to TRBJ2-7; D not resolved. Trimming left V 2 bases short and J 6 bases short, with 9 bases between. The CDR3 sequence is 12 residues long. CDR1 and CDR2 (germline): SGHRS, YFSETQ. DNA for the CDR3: TGCGCCAGCAGCTTCGGACCGAGCGAGCAGTACTTC. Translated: CASSFGPSEQYF.

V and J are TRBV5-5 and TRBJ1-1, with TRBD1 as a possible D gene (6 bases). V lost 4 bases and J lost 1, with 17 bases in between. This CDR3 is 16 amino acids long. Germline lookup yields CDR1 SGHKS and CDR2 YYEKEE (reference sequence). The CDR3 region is CASSPRGGTENTEAFF. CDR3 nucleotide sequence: TGTGCCAGCAGCCCCCGAGGGGGTACGGAGAACACTGAAGCTTTCTTT.

CDR3 DNA sequence: TGCGCCAGCAAACCAGCGGGGCGCTATACGCAGTATTTT. It specifies CASKPAGRYTQYF. The chain carries TRBV4-1 and TRBJ2-3; 7 bases align to TRBD2. The V gene's germline CDR1 is MGHRA and CDR2 YSYEKL. With 7 bases clipped from V and 7 bases from J, the junction kept 8 bases outside the gene matches. This CDR3 comprises 13 residues.